A selection of T cell receptor beta chains follows, all from one sample in a study of CD8+CD57+ T cells in acquired aplastic anemia. TCRdb independently ran MiXCR on the reads; one entry per CDR3 protein. Here the sample spans approximately 270,000 distinct CDR3 sequences, 55% to 60% being singletons. Sequenced sample: sorted CD4+, CD8+, or CD8+CD57+ T cells (not recorded which) from PBMCs. The source of these receptors is a human donor with severe aplastic anemia or a healthy control (not recorded which). Both conserved end residues are part of each CDR3. The order of the fields is J gene, V gene, CDR3 length, CDR3 protein.

J: TRBJ1-6; V: TRBV25-1; length: 13; CDR3: CARAGQFDSPLHF
J: TRBJ2-7; V: TRBV20-1; length: 13; CDR3: CSAREHTSYEQYF
J: TRBJ2-5; V: TRBV7-9; length: 14; CDR3: CASSQGGGQETQYF
J: TRBJ2-3; V: TRBV12-3/TRBV12-4; length: 20; CDR3: CASSLGGLAGTPRETDTQYF
J: TRBJ2-7; V: TRBV19; length: 14; CDR3: CASSIDSVSYEQYF
J: TRBJ1-5; V: TRBV6-5; length: 14; CDR3: CASSYGGDGQPQHF
J: TRBJ1-1; V: TRBV7-9; length: 13; CDR3: CASSFPADTEAFF
J: TRBJ2-2; V: TRBV19; length: 15; CDR3: CASSQLTGFTGELFF
J: TRBJ2-7; V: TRBV19; length: 13; CDR3: CARHSGYSYEQYF
J: TRBJ1-4; V: TRBV12-3/TRBV12-4; length: 15; CDR3: CASSPVTGGNEKLFF
J: TRBJ2-3; V: TRBV25-1; length: 13; CDR3: CASILGGTDTQYF
J: TRBJ1-1; V: TRBV5-1; length: 12; CDR3: CASSPPGTEAFF
J: TRBJ1-4; V: TRBV7-8; length: 12; CDR3: CASSTTAGKLFF
J: TRBJ1-1; V: TRBV9; length: 16; CDR3: CASSVAIGVGDTEAFF
J: TRBJ2-3; V: TRBV7-9; length: 15; CDR3: CASSSREANTDTQYF
J: TRBJ1-2; V: TRBV20-1; length: 16; CDR3: CSASPGQGQANYGYTF
J: TRBJ2-7; V: TRBV5-1; length: 14; CDR3: CASSLGSGEEEQYF
J: TRBJ2-7; V: TRBV19; length: 14; CDR3: CASSMSQGLNEQYF
J: TRBJ1-1; V: TRBV28; length: 14; CDR3: CASSLWAENTEAFF
J: TRBJ2-7; V: TRBV2; length: 15; CDR3: CASSEGAGGSYEQYF
J: TRBJ2-7; V: TRBV5-6; length: 14; CDR3: CASSRAGGRYEQYF
J: TRBJ2-3; V: TRBV6-4; length: 15; CDR3: CASSDRGQRTDTQYF
J: TRBJ1-5; V: TRBV15; length: 19; CDR3: CATSREIRTGLMSNQPQHF
J: TRBJ1-1; V: TRBV7-2; length: 16; CDR3: CASRNRDSLTFAEAFF
J: TRBJ2-1; V: TRBV10-3; length: 14; CDR3: CAISDSQGGNEQFF
J: TRBJ2-2; V: TRBV4-2; length: 13; CDR3: CASSQKGGGELFF
J: TRBJ1-4; V: TRBV6-6; length: 12; CDR3: CASSYSSEKLFF
J: TRBJ2-6; V: TRBV19; length: 18; CDR3: CASSIDYRRSSGANVLTF
J: TRBJ1-5; V: TRBV7-8; length: 15; CDR3: CASSEGKLSNQPQHF
J: TRBJ2-7; V: TRBV15; length: 15; CDR3: CATSRGSDRVGEQYF
J: TRBJ2-1; V: TRBV6-6; length: 17; CDR3: CASRTWRGTGSHDEQFF
J: TRBJ2-1; V: TRBV9; length: 17; CDR3: CASSVATTGGSLNEQFF
J: TRBJ2-7; V: TRBV19; length: 13; CDR3: CATPRGGDYEQYF
J: TRBJ2-2; V: TRBV29-1; length: 12; CDR3: CSVAWPNGELFF
J: TRBJ1-1; V: TRBV7-9; length: 19; CDR3: CASSLGHSWDSRSITEAFF
J: TRBJ1-5; V: TRBV6-6; length: 12; CDR3: CASSGTGPPQHF
J: TRBJ1-1; V: TRBV29-1; length: 16; CDR3: CSVEGGRATDNTEAFF
J: TRBJ2-7; V: TRBV20-1; length: 14; CDR3: CSASRTGTDYEQYF
J: TRBJ2-3; V: TRBV11-2; length: 14; CDR3: CASSLDKGADTQYF
J: TRBJ1-2; V: TRBV6-6; length: 15; CDR3: CASSSTGGLNYGYTF
J: TRBJ2-3; V: TRBV6-6; length: 15; CDR3: CASSFWGGGTDTQYF
J: TRBJ1-1; V: TRBV25-1; length: 11; CDR3: CASNRNTEAFF
J: TRBJ1-3; V: TRBV9; length: 14; CDR3: CASSVALAGNTIYF
J: TRBJ2-1; V: TRBV3-1; length: 15; CDR3: CASSQASGVYNEQFF
J: TRBJ2-5; V: TRBV7-9; length: 15; CDR3: CASSLAGGGGETQYF